The clone carrying this T cell receptor beta chain was detected many times. The antigen remains undetermined. The source of the sample is a study of identical twins. No donor was unhealthy or non-Caucasian. V was cut by 4 bases and J by 8 bases, with 6 bases left in between. The CDR3 totals 11 residues. MiXCR, applied by TCRdb to the 5' RACE reads, yields one record per CDR3 protein. The sample has around 250,000 distinct CDR3 sequences, approximately 7% seen once. Study findings and constraints: Out-of-frame alpha sequences shared by twins showed excess low generation probability. Excess sharing between twins was weaker in beta out-of-frame sequences.

These data also formed part of another study, on yellow fever vaccine responses in identical twins. That publication notes: Twins' vaccine T cell response reportedly gave the appearance of partial convergence and partial personalization.

The sequence derives from a woman between 18 and 29 years old in good health. The J gene is TRBJ2-1, the V gene TRBV12-3 or TRBV12-4; no reliable D call. Sequencing was carried out using memory (CD45RO+) T cells sorted from blood. The CDR3 sequence: CASSSLDEQFF. CDR3 DNA sequence: TGTGCCAGCAGTTCCCTAGATGAGCAGTTCTTC.